What follows are 32 T cell receptor beta chains derived from one specimen sequenced in a study of beta chain features in type 1 diabetes. As every portion of the isolated RNA was reverse transcribed, the sequencing read expressed TCRB transcripts. Assay: immunoSEQ multiplex PCR; the TCRdb copy retains only in-frame clones and omits some. The sample lists hundreds of thousands of clones, 13% occurring once. Study conclusions and caveats: In all four CD4+ subsets, TCRB CDR3 length was significantly, moderately reduced in type 1 diabetes.

No antigen has been identified for these receptors. Material: naive CD4+ T cells from blood. The receptor source for this set is a man between 18 and 29 years old with type 1 diabetes.

As for this clone: The same CDR3 arises from other DNA sequences in this sample as well. The V call is TRBV20-1, the J call TRBJ2-2; D uncertain. Germline V gives CDR1 DFQATT, CDR2 SNEGSKA (reference sequence). Deletions cut 5 bases from V and 5 bases from J, with 6 bases between. The CDR3 has 11 amino acids. As DNA, the CDR3 is TGCAGTGCTGGGAAGACCGGGGAGCTGTTTTTT. This sequence encodes CSAGKTGELFF.

This clone was counted between two and nine times. The V and J genes are TRBV10-3 and TRBJ1-5; TRBD1 aligns across 9 bases. In germline, CDR1 is ENHRY, CDR2 SYGVKD. This CDR3 is built from 15 residues. V trimming: 6 bases; J trimming: 2 bases; junction bases outside the gene matches: 5. CDR3 DNA sequence: TGTGCCATCAGAGGACAGGGGCCTGGCAATCAGCCCCAGCATTTT. Residues: CAIRGQGPGNQPQHF.

Only a few counts were recorded for this clone. The chain recombines TRBV29-1 with TRBJ1-1; D uncertain. Trimming removed 6 bases from V and 1 base from J, with 12 bases in between. The CDR3 loop spans 13 amino acids. Germline-derived CDR1 and CDR2 are SQVTM and ANQGSEA. The CDR3 reads CSVASTANTEAFF. The CDR3 DNA is TGCAGCGTCGCCTCGACGGCGAACACTGAAGCTTTCTTT.

The rearrangement joins TRBV6-6 to TRBJ1-5; a weak D match, TRBD1 (5 bases). Germline CDR1 reads MNHNY; CDR2 reads SVGAGI (reference sequence). V was cut by 11 bases and J by 4 bases, with 15 bases left in between. The CDR3 has 13 amino acids. Written as DNA, the CDR3 is TGTGCCCTTTCTGGGGAGGGGAATCAGCCCCAGCATTTT. Protein product: CALSGEGNQPQHF.

This clone occurred a few times. J is TRBJ2-5 and V is TRBV7-2; a weak D match, TRBD1 (5 bases). Germline CDR1 reads SGHTA; CDR2 reads FQGNSA. The CDR3 loop spans 14 amino acids. The V end was cut by 5 bases, the J end by 2 bases, with 12 bases between. CDR3 amino acids: CASSKTRVQETQYF. The CDR3, as DNA: TGTGCCAGCAGCAAAACCAGGGTTCAAGAGACCCAGTACTTC.

This clone occurred a few times. The chain recombines TRBV19 with TRBJ1-1; D is perhaps TRBD1 (5 bases). The length of the CDR3 is 15 residues. Germline values: CDR1 LNHDA, CDR2 SQIVND (reference sequence). V was trimmed by 9 bases and J by 6 bases, leaving 23 bases between them. Here the CDR3 reads CASGPQRGRTAEAFF. CDR3 coding DNA: TGTGCCAGCGGGCCCCAGAGGGGTAGGACCGCTGAAGCTTTCTTT.

This clone was counted between two and nine times. The rearrangement uses TRBV5-1 and TRBJ1-5; tentative D call: TRBD1 (5 bases). Germline CDR1 reads SGHRS; CDR2 reads YFSETQ. This CDR3 contains 13 residues. V lost 4 bases and J 2 bases, leaving 7 bases between the germline ends. CDR3 in DNA: TGCGCCAGCAGCCTGACAGGCAATCAGCCCCAGCATTTT. Its translation is CASSLTGNQPQHF.

This clone was detected a few times. The chain has TRBV27 and TRBJ1-6, with D unresolved. The CDR3 has 15 residues. Germline-derived CDR1 and CDR2 are MNHEY and SMNVEV (reference sequence). Between the trimmed V and J ends, which lost 7 bases and 5 bases, there was a span of 15 bases. DNA for the CDR3: TGTGCCAGCACTCCGGGTCTCAGAGATAATTCACCCCTCCACTTT. Residues: CASTPGLRDNSPLHF.

The chain has TRBV2 and TRBJ1-5, with D perhaps TRBD1 (6 bases). This CDR3 is built from 14 residues. The V gene's germline CDR1 is SNHLY and CDR2 FYNNEI. Trimming stripped 7 bases from V and 0 bases from J, with 10 bases between. This chain's CDR3 is CASTPQGSNQPQHF. Written as DNA, the CDR3 is TGTGCCAGCACGCCACAGGGTAGCAATCAGCCCCAGCATTTT.

This clone was found a few times. V gene TRBV5-1 combines with J gene TRBJ2-3, with 9 bases lining up with TRBD2. The ends lost 2 bases at V and 0 bases at J; junction bases unmatched: 10. The CDR3 is made up of 18 amino acids. Germline loops: CDR1 SGHRS, CDR2 YFSETQ. In DNA, the CDR3 is TGCGCCAGCAGCTTTCCAGCGGGGGGCCTAAGTAGCACAGATACGCAGTATTTT. Protein product: CASSFPAGGLSSTDTQYF.

The rearrangement links TRBV30 to TRBJ2-5; maybe TRBD2 (6 bases). Germline assignment: CDR1 GTSNPN and CDR2 SVGIG (reference sequence). The V end lost 2 bases, the J end lost 5 bases, and 12 bases lay between the germline ends. The length of the CDR3 is 13 residues. This CDR3 is CAWSSSGGETQYF. The CDR3 region has the DNA TGTGCCTGGAGTTCCTCTGGAGGGGAGACCCAGTACTTC. Looking up the rest from reference TRBV30 and TRBJ2-5 gives the full variable domain: SQTIHQWPATLVQPVGSPLSLECTVEGTSNPNLYWYRQAAGRGLQLLFYSVGIGQISSEVPQNLSASRPQDRQFILSSKKLLLSDSGFYLCAWSSSGGETQYFGPGTRLLVL.

This clone came up a few times. V gene TRBV4-1 combines with J gene TRBJ2-7; a weak D match, TRBD2 (8 bases). Germline V lookup: CDR1 MGHRA, CDR2 YSYEKL. Trimming left V 3 bases short and J 1 base short, with 13 bases between. CDR3 length: 15 residues. The DNA of the CDR3 is TGCGCCAGCAGCCACGGGAGGGGGCCTTCCTACGAGCAGTACTTC. This gives the protein CASSHGRGPSYEQYF.

This clone was detected only a few times. This rearrangement joins TRBV27 to TRBJ2-1; 7 bases line up with TRBD1. This CDR3 has 15 amino acids. Per the germline V gene, CDR1 is MNHEY and CDR2 is SMNVEV (reference sequence). The V and J ends lost 5 bases and 2 bases, in that order; junction bases with no gene match: 6. In DNA, the CDR3 is TGTGCCAGCAGTAACGAGGGACAGACCTACAATGAGCAGTTCTTC. Its translation: CASSNEGQTYNEQFF.

This clone has more than one count but fewer than ten. In the same sample, other DNA sequences code for this CDR3. V usage is TRBV9 and J usage is TRBJ1-2; D unclear. V lost 0 bases and J 8 bases, leaving 8 bases between the germline ends. Germline V lookup: CDR1 SGDLS, CDR2 YYNGEE. The CDR3 loop spans 12 amino acids. The CDR3 protein is CASSVVAGGYTF. DNA of the CDR3: TGTGCCAGCAGCGTAGTGGCGGGCGGCTACACCTTC. The entire variable domain, with the rest obtained from reference TRBV9 and TRBJ1-2, is as follows: DSGVTQTPKHLITATGQRVTLRCSPRSGDLSVYWYQQSLDQGLQFLIQYYNGEERAKGNILERFSAQQFPDLHSELNLSSLELGDSALYFCASSVVAGGYTFGSGTRLTVV.

This clone was seen a handful of times. The chain links TRBV29-1 to TRBJ2-7, with TRBD1 matching over 8 bases. V gave up 3 bases and J gave up 4 bases; unmatched junction bases: 5. Germline lookup yields CDR1 SQVTM and CDR2 ANQGSEA. The CDR3 totals 13 residues. The CDR3 nucleotides are TGCAGCGTTGACAGGGGGCGCGGTTACGAGCAGTACTTC. Protein: CSVDRGRGYEQYF.

The V call is TRBV30, the J call TRBJ1-1, with D possibly being TRBD1 (6 bases). Germline lookup yields CDR1 GTSNPN and CDR2 SVGIG (reference sequence). This CDR3 region has 13 residues. Trimming took 4 bases from V and 4 from J, leaving 13 bases between them. The CDR3, as DNA: TGTGCCTGGACTAAAGGACAGACCACTGAAGCTTTCTTT. This encodes CAWTKGQTTEAFF.

This clone appeared a few times. Other DNA sequences in the same sample also yield this CDR3. The V and J genes are TRBV5-1 and TRBJ2-2; tentatively, D is TRBD2 (6 bases). Trimming cost V 0 bases and J 3 bases, with 6 bases left between them. The CDR3 has 14 residues. CDR1 and CDR2 (germline): SGHRS, YFSETQ. CDR3 nucleotide sequence: TGCGCCAGCAGCTTGGCGGGGGACACCGGGGAGCTGTTTTTT. Its translation is CASSLAGDTGELFF.

The rearrangement uses TRBV6-6 and TRBJ1-1; 10 nucleotides match TRBD1. Trimming cost V 6 bases and J 12 bases; bases outside gene matches: 10. CDR3 size: 13 residues. The germline V gene encodes CDR1 MNHNY and CDR2 SVGAGI (reference sequence). The CDR3 nucleotides are TGTGCCAGCAGCACCGGGACAGGGGATTCAACTTTCTTT. This gives the protein CASSTGTGDSTFF.

V usage is TRBV6-5 and J usage is TRBJ2-3; 9 nucleotides agree with TRBD1. CDR1 MNHEY and CDR2 SVGAGI come from the germline V gene. V gave up 4 bases and J gave up 6 bases; unmatched junction bases: 11. The CDR3 consists of 16 residues. The CDR3 region is CASSLTGTGIADTQYF. The CDR3 DNA is TGTGCCAGCAGTTTAACCGGGACAGGGATCGCGGATACGCAGTATTTT.

Written as DNA, the CDR3 is TGTGCCAGCAGTGACTCAACAGGGATACATACGCAGTATTTT. It is translated as CASSDSTGIHTQYF. This chain joins TRBV25-1 and TRBJ2-3, with D maybe TRBD1 (6 bases). The CDR3 spans 14 residues. The V end lost 3 bases, the J end lost 7 bases, and 14 bases lay between the germline ends. Germline V gene sequence: CDR1 MGHDK, CDR2 SYGVNS.

The CDR3 is CASSEYRPRGSVYGYTF. DNA for the CDR3: TGTGCCAGCAGTGAATATCGACCTAGAGGGTCAGTCTATGGCTACACCTTC. The rearrangement joins TRBV25-1 to TRBJ1-2; D is uncertain. The CDR3 runs to 17 residues. The V gene's germline CDR1 is MGHDK and CDR2 SYGVNS. Trimming took 0 bases from V and 4 from J, leaving 18 bases between them.

There are a few counts of this clone. V usage is TRBV5-4 and J usage is TRBJ2-1, with TRBD2 as a possible D gene (6 bases). V lost 1 base and J 2 bases, leaving 10 bases between the germline ends. This CDR3 is 15 amino acids long. The germline V gene has CDR1 SGHNT and CDR2 YYREEE (reference sequence). This CDR3 reads CASSLSSGTYNEQFF. CDR3 sequence (DNA): TGTGCCAGCAGCTTGAGTAGCGGAACCTACAATGAGCAGTTCTTC.

CDR3 sequence: CASSQSGLAGRETQYF. As DNA, the CDR3 is TGTGCCAGCAGCCAATCCGGACTAGCGGGTCGGGAGACCCAGTACTTC. The chain uses TRBV21-1 and TRBJ2-5; the table's D call TRBD2 went unverified against the DNA. TRBV21-1 is classified as a pseudogene. The CDR3 has 16 amino acids.

This clone was counted only a few times. The J gene is TRBJ1-2, the V gene TRBV30; TRBD1 aligns across 8 bases. Germline CDR1 GTSNPN, CDR2 SVGIG (reference sequence). This CDR3 has 14 amino acids. Trimming took 2 bases from V and 7 from J; bases not matched to a gene: 9. CDR3 protein: CAWSPGGGYSGYTF. The DNA for the CDR3 is TGTGCCTGGAGTCCAGGGGGCGGGTATAGTGGCTACACCTTC.

This clone was counted a few times. V and J are TRBV28 and TRBJ2-7; D is ambiguous. The length of the CDR3 is 13 residues. Trimming removed 5 bases from V and 6 bases from J, with 14 bases in between. CDR1 is MDHEN and CDR2 is SYDVKM in the germline V gene. The DNA for the CDR3 is TGTGCCAGCAGTCCGCACCCCGTCCCCGAGCAGTACTTC. Translated: CASSPHPVPEQYF.

This clone appeared a single time. The chain couples TRBV6-5 to TRBJ1-6; D uncertain. The CDR3 sequence is 14 residues long. CDR1 and CDR2 (germline): MNHEY, SVGAGI. The V gene lost 3 bases and the J gene lost 8 bases, with 11 bases spanning the gap. This chain's CDR3 is CASSYSGLDSPLHF. The CDR3 DNA sequence: TGTGCCAGCAGTTATTCCGGACTGGATTCACCCCTCCACTTT.

The chain couples TRBV11-2 to TRBJ1-1; the D is unclear. There are 14 residues in the CDR3. With 3 bases removed from V and 0 bases from J, the gap between germline ends came to 8 bases. Germline CDR1 reads SGHAT; CDR2 reads FQNNGV. CDR3 sequence reads: CASSLNGLNTEAFF. The CDR3 coding sequence is TGTGCCAGCAGCTTGAACGGATTGAACACTGAAGCTTTCTTT.

The rearrangement uses TRBV30 and TRBJ1-1; TRBD1 is a possible D gene (6 bases). Germline V gene lookup returns CDR1 GTSNPN and CDR2 SVGIG (reference sequence). The CDR3 has 14 amino acids. Trimming pared 2 bases from V and 4 bases from J, leaving 14 bases between. CDR3 sequence (DNA): TGTGCCTGGAGTTTGATTACAGGGAGCACTGAAGCTTTCTTT. Its translation is CAWSLITGSTEAFF.

This clone was seen only a few times. The chain has TRBV30 and TRBJ1-1, with 7 bases fitting TRBD1. Germline CDR1 reads GTSNPN; CDR2 reads SVGIG (reference sequence). The V segment lost 1 base and the J segment 4 bases; nucleotides outside the gene matches: 0. The CDR3 runs 12 residues. CDR3 coding DNA: TGTGCCTGGAGTGACAGGGGCACTGAAGCTTTCTTT. Amino acid sequence: CAWSDRGTEAFF.

This clone has a handful of counts. The chain has TRBV15 and TRBJ2-1; 9 bases line up with TRBD2. V gave up 4 bases and J gave up 4 bases; unmatched junction bases: 8. The CDR3 has 16 residues. Germline CDR1 LNHNV, CDR2 YYDKDF (reference sequence). As DNA, the CDR3 is TGTGCCACCAGCAAAGGGGGCAGCGGGAGGTACAATGAGCAGTTCTTC. Protein: CATSKGGSGRYNEQFF.

This chain uses TRBV25-1 with TRBJ2-5; D is uncertain. Germline values: CDR1 MGHDK, CDR2 SYGVNS. There are 9 residues in the CDR3. The germline V and J ends were trimmed by 9 bases and 7 bases, with 6 bases remaining between them. CDR3 amino acids: CASPVTQYF. The CDR3 DNA reads as TGTGCCAGTCCCGTGACCCAGTACTTC.

The chain links TRBV6-1 to TRBJ2-2; unclear D gene. Germline CDR1 MNHNS, CDR2 SASEGT. This CDR3 is built from 13 residues. V gave up 6 bases and J gave up 1 base, with 6 bases separating them. The CDR3 coding sequence is TGTGCCAGCAGGACACAGAACACCGGGGAGCTGTTTTTT. Residues: CASRTQNTGELFF.